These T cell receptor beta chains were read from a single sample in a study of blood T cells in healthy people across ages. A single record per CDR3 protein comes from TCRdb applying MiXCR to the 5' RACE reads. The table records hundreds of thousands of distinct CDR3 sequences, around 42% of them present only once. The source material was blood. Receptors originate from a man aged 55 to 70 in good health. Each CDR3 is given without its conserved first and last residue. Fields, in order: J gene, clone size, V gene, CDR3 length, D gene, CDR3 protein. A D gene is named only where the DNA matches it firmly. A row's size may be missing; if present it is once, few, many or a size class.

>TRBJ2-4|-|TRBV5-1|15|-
ASSLEPGLLAKNIQY
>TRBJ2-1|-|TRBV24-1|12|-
ATSDPGRSGEQF
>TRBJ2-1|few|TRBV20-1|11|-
SATWGSRHEQF
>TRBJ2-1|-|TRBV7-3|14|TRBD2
ASSNLAGTSYNEQF
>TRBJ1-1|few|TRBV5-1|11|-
ASSWTANTEAF
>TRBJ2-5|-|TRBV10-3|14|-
AISAYKKTPLETQY
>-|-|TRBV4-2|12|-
ASSQDSLKETQY
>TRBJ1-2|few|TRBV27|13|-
ASSFDFARTYGYT
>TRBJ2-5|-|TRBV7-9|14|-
ASTPVGGLSGETQY
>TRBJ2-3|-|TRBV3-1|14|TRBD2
ASSQRRGVYSDTQY
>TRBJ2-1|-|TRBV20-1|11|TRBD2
SAGGGAYNEQF
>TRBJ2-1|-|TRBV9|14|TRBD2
ASSYGTSGSRDEQF
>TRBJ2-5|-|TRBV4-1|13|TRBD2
ASSQGGLAGETQY
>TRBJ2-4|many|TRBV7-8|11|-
ASSLAGENIQY
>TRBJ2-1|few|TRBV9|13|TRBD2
ASSGVAGGRNEQF
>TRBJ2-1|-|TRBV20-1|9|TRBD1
SAVSRDSEF
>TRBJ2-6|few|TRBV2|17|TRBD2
ASRGLDASGVSGANVLT
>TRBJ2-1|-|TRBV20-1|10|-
SAGAFYNEQF
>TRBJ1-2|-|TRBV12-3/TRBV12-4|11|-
ASTRTYIDGYT
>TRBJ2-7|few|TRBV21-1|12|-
ASSKTGGWYEQY
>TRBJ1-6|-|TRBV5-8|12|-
ASSLTGLNSPLH
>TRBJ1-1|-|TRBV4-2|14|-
ASSQEVGVPNTEAF
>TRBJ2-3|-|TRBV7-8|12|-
ASSLAGGLNTQY
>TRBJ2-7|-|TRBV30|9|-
AWSDPYEQY
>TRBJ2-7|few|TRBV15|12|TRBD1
ATAAGQGAYEQY
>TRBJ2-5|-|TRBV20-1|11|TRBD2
SATGGPWETQY
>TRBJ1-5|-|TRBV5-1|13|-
ASSLVGGIYQPQH
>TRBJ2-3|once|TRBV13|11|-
ASSLEDDGTQY
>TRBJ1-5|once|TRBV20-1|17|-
SARDSVGRVGTQYQPRH
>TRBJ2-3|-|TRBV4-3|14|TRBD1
ASSQQTGDRVDTQY
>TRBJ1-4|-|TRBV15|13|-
ATSRQGPANEKLF
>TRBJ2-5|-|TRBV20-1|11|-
SAGSPLQETQY
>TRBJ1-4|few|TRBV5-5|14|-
ASSFYRGAPNEKLF
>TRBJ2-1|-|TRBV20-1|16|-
SASRGMSATYPSQVQF
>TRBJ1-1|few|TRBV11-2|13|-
ASSLGRTMNTEAF
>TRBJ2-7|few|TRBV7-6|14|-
ASSSAAQAMSYEQY
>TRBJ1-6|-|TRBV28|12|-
ASSLRGSTSPLH
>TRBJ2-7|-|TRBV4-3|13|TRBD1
ASSRETGDSYEQY
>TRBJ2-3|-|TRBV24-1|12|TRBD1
ATEPGQGTDTQY
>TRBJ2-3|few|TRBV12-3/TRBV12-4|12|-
ASSLSAAADTQY
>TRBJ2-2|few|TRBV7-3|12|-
ASSFTDSTGELF
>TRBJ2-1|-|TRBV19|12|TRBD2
ASSYPSGEAEQF